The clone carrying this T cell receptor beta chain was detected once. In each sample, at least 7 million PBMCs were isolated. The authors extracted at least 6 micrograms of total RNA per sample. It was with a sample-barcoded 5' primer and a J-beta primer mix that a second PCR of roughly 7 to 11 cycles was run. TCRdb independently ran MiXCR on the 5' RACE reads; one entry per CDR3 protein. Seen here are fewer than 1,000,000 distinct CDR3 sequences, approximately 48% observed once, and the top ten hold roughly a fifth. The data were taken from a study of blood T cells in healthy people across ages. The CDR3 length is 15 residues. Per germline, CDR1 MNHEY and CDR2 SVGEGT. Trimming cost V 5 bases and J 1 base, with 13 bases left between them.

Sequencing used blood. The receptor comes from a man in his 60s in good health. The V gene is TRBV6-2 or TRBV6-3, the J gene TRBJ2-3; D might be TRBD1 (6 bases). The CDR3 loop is CASSRRTERTDTQYF. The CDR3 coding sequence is TGTGCCAGCAGTAGGCGGACAGAGCGCACAGATACGCAGTATTTT.